The next 6 T cell receptor beta chains were all read from a single sample in a study of shared clonotypes between healthy human individuals. Sequencing was performed with immunoSEQ multiplex PCR; in TCRdb, only in-frame clones are kept and a portion is missing. The sample has roughly 2.5 million clones; approximately 92% are singletons. Sequencing input: naive CD4+ T cells sorted from blood. The subset here: CD45RA+ positively selected. These TCRs come from a man aged 18 to 30 in good health.

This rearrangement joins TRBV7-9 to TRBJ1-2; unclear D gene. Deletions cut 1 base from V and 1 base from J, with 10 bases between. Germline V CDR1 and CDR2: SEHNR, FQNEAQ (reference sequence). The CDR3 runs to 15 residues. The CDR3 reads CASSLVVGFNYGYTF. The CDR3 region has the DNA TGTGCCAGCAGCTTAGTGGTCGGATTTAACTATGGCTACACCTTC.

The genes are TRBV19 and TRBJ1-2; a weak D match, TRBD1 (5 bases). Germline CDR1 LNHDA, CDR2 SQIVND (reference sequence). The CDR3 is made up of 12 amino acids. With 11 bases removed from V and 7 bases from J, the gap between germline ends came to 17 bases. CDR3 bases: TGTGCCGGATCGACAGCGGGCGTTGGCTACACCTTC. Translation: CAGSTAGVGYTF.

The J gene is TRBJ1-3, the V gene TRBV2; possibly TRBD1 for D (6 bases). Deletions cut 1 base from V and 4 bases from J, with 11 bases between. Per the germline V gene, CDR1 is SNHLY and CDR2 is FYNNEI. The CDR3 sequence is 15 residues long. CDR3: CASSEVQGQGNTIYF. The DNA of the CDR3 is TGTGCCAGCAGTGAAGTGCAGGGGCAGGGAAACACCATATATTTT.

The V gene is TRBV19, the J gene TRBJ1-2; no definite D call. CDR3 length equals 12 residues. Between the trimmed V and J ends, which lost 5 bases and 5 bases, there was a span of 9 bases. Germline assignment: CDR1 LNHDA and CDR2 SQIVND (reference sequence). The CDR3 loop reads CASSLSGYGYTF. Written as DNA, the CDR3 is TGTGCCAGTAGTCTCAGTGGGTATGGCTACACCTTC.

The chain combines TRBV6-1 with TRBJ1-4; TRBD1 aligns across 10 bases. Germline-derived CDR1 and CDR2 are MNHNS and SASEGT. The CDR3 contains 15 residues. V lost 5 bases and J lost 8; bases outside the gene matches: 8. CDR3 coding DNA: TGTGCCAGCAGTACGGGGGACAGGGGAAGAGAAAAACTGTTTTTT. It specifies CASSTGDRGREKLFF.

V is TRBV6-5 and J is TRBJ2-7; maybe TRBD1 (5 bases). V was shortened by 6 bases and J by 3 bases, with 9 bases between the two germline ends. Germline V gives CDR1 MNHEY, CDR2 SVGAGI. This CDR3 comprises 12 residues. The CDR3 sequence: CASRIQGYEQYF. As DNA, the CDR3 is TGTGCCAGCAGGATCCAGGGCTACGAGCAGTACTTC.